The 30 T cell receptor beta chains below come from one sample, sequenced in a study of identical twins. TCRdb reprocessed the 5' RACE reads via MiXCR and lists one record per CDR3 protein. Among around 960,000 distinct CDR3 sequences listed, about 12% were seen once. These data also featured in a second study, about yellow fever vaccine responses in identical twins.

The sequencing sample was made of PBMCs. These receptors were collected from a woman aged 18-35 years in good health.

This clonotype was detected many times. One end of the junction is discordant with germline, which a read error may explain. The rearrangement uses TRBV28 and TRBJ2-3; 10 positions match TRBD1. The CDR3 loop spans 12 amino acids. Germline V CDR1 and CDR2: MDHEN, SYDVKM. CDR3 in DNA: TGTGCCAGCAGACCTATTGGACAGGGGGATATCTTT. It specifies CASRPIGQGDIF.

The chain links TRBV9 to TRBJ2-1, with D hard to call. Deletions cut 4 bases from V and 3 bases from J, with 20 bases between. The CDR3 covers 17 residues. The germline V gene has CDR1 SGDLS and CDR2 YYNGEE. CDR3 loop: CASSPVGWETFYNEQFF. The CDR3 DNA is TGTGCCAGCAGCCCCGTGGGGTGGGAAACCTTCTACAATGAGCAGTTCTTC.

This clonotype has more than one count but fewer than ten. The genes are TRBV5-1 and TRBJ2-5; 7 bases are shared with TRBD1. The CDR3 runs 14 residues. CDR1 SGHRS and CDR2 YFSETQ come from the germline V gene. V was pared by 4 bases and J by 1 base, with 4 bases of the junction left unmatched. CDR3 coding DNA: TGCGCCAGCAGCACCCGACAGGGCCAAGAGACCCAGTACTTC. Encoded protein: CASSTRQGQETQYF. Full variable domain (outside the CDR3, taken from reference TRBV5-1 and TRBJ2-5): KAGVTQTPRYLIKTRGQQVTLSCSPISGHRSVSWYQQTPGQGLQFLFEYFSETQRNKGNFPGRFSGRQFSNSRSEMNVSTLELGDSALYLCASSTRQGQETQYFGPGTRLLVL.

This clonotype was observed a few times. CDR3 DNA sequence: TGTGCCAGCAGCTTAGGGCCCGGGACAGGGAACTACGAGCAGTACGTC. Its translation is CASSLGPGTGNYEQYV. This chain uses TRBV11-2 with TRBJ2-7, with 9 bases matching TRBD1. Trimming cost V 1 base and J 3 bases; bases outside gene matches: 7. The CDR3 has 16 residues. The germline V gene encodes CDR1 SGHAT and CDR2 FQNNGV.

The V call is TRBV18, the J call TRBJ2-7, with a weak D call TRBD1 (5 bases). Germline V lookup: CDR1 KGHSH, CDR2 LQKENI. With 3 bases removed from V and 3 bases from J, the gap between germline ends came to 15 bases. The CDR3 runs 15 residues. CDR3 coding DNA: TGTGCCAGCTCACCTCTTGGGGAAGGGGTCTACGAGCAGTACTTC. It translates to CASSPLGEGVYEQYF. Combining the CDR3 with reference TRBV18 and TRBJ2-7 gives the whole variable domain NAGVMQNPRHLVRRRGQEARLRCSPMKGHSHVYWYRQLPEEGLKFMVYLQKENIIDESGMPKERFSAEFPKEGPSILRIQQVVRGDSAAYFCASSPLGEGVYEQYFGPGTRLTVT.

This clonotype was counted ten times or more. The chain employs TRBV24-1 and TRBJ2-3; TRBD2 might be the D (5 bases). This CDR3 is built from 16 residues. Germline-derived CDR1 and CDR2 are KGHDR and SFDVKD. The ends were cut back, 1 base at V and 3 bases at J, with 13 bases in the middle. The CDR3 DNA follows: TGTGCCACCAGTGATTTTGGTCGGGCGGGTACAGATACGCAGTATTTT. Its translation is CATSDFGRAGTDTQYF.

This clonotype was found a few times. V gene TRBV19 combines with J gene TRBJ2-6, with TRBD2 identical over 7 bases. The CDR3 consists of 15 residues. The germline CDR1 and CDR2 sequences are LNHDA and SQIVND (reference sequence). Trimming at V came to 7 bases and at J to 0 bases, leaving 3 bases not matched to a gene. The CDR3 is CASTWGGSGANVLTF. Here the CDR3 DNA reads TGTGCCAGTACCTGGGGGGGCTCTGGGGCCAACGTCCTGACTTTC.

V usage is TRBV12-3 or TRBV12-4 and J usage is TRBJ2-1, with D tentatively TRBD1 (6 bases). The V and J ends lost 4 bases and 10 bases respectively, with 17 bases between them. The length of the CDR3 is 14 residues. CDR3 coding DNA: TGTGCCAGCAGTTACGACAGGCCCGCAGGAGAGCAGTTCTTC. Translating gives CASSYDRPAGEQFF.

This clonotype was found a few times. V gene TRBV11-1 combines with J gene TRBJ2-1, with 12 bases fitting TRBD2. With 5 bases clipped from V and 2 bases from J, the junction kept 4 bases outside the gene matches. This CDR3 is built from 16 residues. Germline loops: CDR1 SGHAT, CDR2 FQDESV (reference sequence). The CDR3 loop reads CASSGGLAGPYNEQFF. In DNA form, the CDR3 reads TGTGCCAGCAGCGGCGGACTAGCGGGACCCTACAATGAGCAGTTCTTC. The full variable domain, rest sourced from reference TRBV11-1 and TRBJ2-1, is EAEVAQSPRYKITEKSQAVAFWCDPISGHATLYWYRQILGQGPELLVQFQDESVVDDSQLPKDRFSAERLKGVDSTLKIQPAELGDSAMYLCASSGGLAGPYNEQFFGPGTRLTVL.

The chain joins TRBV7-9 to TRBJ2-2; D may be TRBD2 (6 bases). The CDR3 spans 15 residues. Germline V gives CDR1 SEHNR, CDR2 FQNEAQ (reference sequence). V was clipped by 4 bases and J by 6 bases, with 15 bases between them. CDR3 nucleotides: TGTGCCAGCAGCTATCTGGCCTGGGGGGCCGGGGAGCTGTTTTTT. It translates to CASSYLAWGAGELFF.

This clonotype has a handful of counts. The V gene is TRBV14, the J gene TRBJ1-2; 7 bases are shared with TRBD1. Per the germline V gene, CDR1 is SGHDN and CDR2 is FVKESK. V shed 1 base and J 4 bases; nucleotides not matched to a gene: 6. The CDR3 runs 15 residues. Written as DNA, the CDR3 is TGTGCCAGCAGCCAAGTGGAGGGGGCGGCCTATGGCTACACCTTC. It encodes CASSQVEGAAYGYTF.

This clonotype showed up many times. The chain links TRBV12-3 or TRBV12-4 to TRBJ1-3; no firm D call. The length of the CDR3 is 12 residues. The ends were cut back, 6 bases at V and 4 bases at J, with 7 bases in the middle. CDR3 in amino acids: CASSPRGNTIYF. CDR3 coding DNA: TGTGCCAGCAGCCCTCGAGGAAACACCATATATTTT.

The chain joins TRBV29-1 to TRBJ2-1; TRBD2 aligns across 13 bases. Trimming took 3 bases from V and 5 from J; bases not matched to a gene: 7. Germline assignment: CDR1 SQVTM and CDR2 ANQGSEA. The CDR3 spans 16 residues. The CDR3 is CSVDRGLAGIDNEQFF. CDR3 DNA sequence: TGCAGCGTTGATAGGGGACTAGCGGGGATCGACAATGAGCAGTTCTTC.

The J gene is TRBJ2-3, the V gene TRBV5-1; 14 bases map to TRBD2. The CDR3 consists of 17 residues. Germline CDR1 reads SGHRS; CDR2 reads YFSETQ. Trimming cost V 5 bases and J 1 base; bases outside gene matches: 6. As DNA, the CDR3 is TGCGCCAGCAGACCTCCGGGACTAGCGGGAGGCACAGATACGCAGTATTTT. Amino acids: CASRPPGLAGGTDTQYF.

This clonotype was seen a handful of times. The CDR3 nucleotides read TGTGCCAGCAGCTTCGTGGGAACCACAGATACGCAGTATTTT. Translation gives CASSFVGTTDTQYF. J is TRBJ2-3 and V is TRBV11-2; no clear D. Trimming removed 3 bases at V and 2 bases at J, with 9 bases between. This CDR3 has 14 amino acids. Germline CDR1 and CDR2: SGHAT and FQNNGV. The full variable domain, rest sourced from reference TRBV11-2 and TRBJ2-3, is EAGVAQSPRYKIIEKRQSVAFWCNPISGHATLYWYQQILGQGPKLLIQFQNNGVVDDSQLPKDRFSAERLKGVDSTLKIQPAKLEDSAVYLCASSFVGTTDTQYFGPGTRLTVL.

This clonotype was counted ten times or more. The chain couples TRBV7-2 to TRBJ2-5; D possibly corresponds to TRBD2 (5 bases). Trimming shortened V by 1 base and J by 1 base, and 10 bases separated the two germline ends. Germline V lookup: CDR1 SGHTA, CDR2 FQGNSA. The CDR3 loop spans 15 amino acids. The CDR3, as DNA: TGTGCCAGCAGCTTAGTCGGTAGCGTCCAAGAGACCCAGTACTTC. Protein: CASSLVGSVQETQYF.

This rearrangement joins TRBV5-1 to TRBJ2-5; TRBD1 matches at 8 bases. The CDR3 runs 17 residues. V trimming: 0 bases; J trimming: 1 base; junction bases outside the gene matches: 8. The germline V gene has CDR1 SGHRS and CDR2 YFSETQ. The CDR3, as DNA: TGCGCCAGCAGCTTGGGTTATAAGGACAGGGCCCAAGAGACCCAGTACTTC. Residues: CASSLGYKDRAQETQYF.

This clonotype was recorded a few times. J is TRBJ2-7 and V is TRBV7-3, with TRBD1 identical over 9 bases. Looked up from germline, CDR1 is SGHTA and CDR2 is FQGTGA. This CDR3 is 13 amino acids long. The ends lost 6 bases at V and 4 bases at J; junction bases unmatched: 4. The DNA for the CDR3 is TGTGCCAGCAGGGCAGGGACAGGGTACGAGCAGTACTTC. Protein sequence: CASRAGTGYEQYF.

The J gene is TRBJ1-1, the V gene TRBV20-1, with a tentative D call TRBD1 (5 bases). V was pared by 5 bases and J by 1 base, with 14 bases between. The germline V gene has CDR1 DFQATT and CDR2 SNEGSKA (reference sequence). The CDR3 totals 14 residues. In DNA form, the CDR3 reads TGCAGTGCTTCCCCGGCAGGGAGGAACACTGAAGCTTTCTTT. It specifies CSASPAGRNTEAFF.

The chain has TRBV7-3 and TRBJ1-1, with D possibly matching TRBD1 (5 bases). Trimming took 5 bases from V and 11 from J, leaving 18 bases between them. The CDR3 contains 13 residues. Germline assignment: CDR1 SGHTA and CDR2 FQGTGA. Here the CDR3 DNA reads TGTGCCAGCAGCATCCAGGAGGGGAGTGAGGCTTTCTTT. Translation gives CASSIQEGSEAFF.

This clonotype was counted between two and nine times. V usage is TRBV7-8 and J usage is TRBJ2-7; 8 bases agree with TRBD1. Germline lookup yields CDR1 SGHVS and CDR2 FQNEAQ. V lost 6 bases and J lost 4; bases outside the gene matches: 8. The CDR3 has 14 amino acids. The CDR3 loop is CASSSTGAGYEQYV. The CDR3 DNA sequence: TGTGCCAGCAGTTCGACAGGGGCAGGGTACGAGCAGTACGTC.

J is TRBJ1-2 and V is TRBV12-3 or TRBV12-4; D may be TRBD1 (5 bases). CDR3 length: 11 residues. The V end was cut by 6 bases, the J end by 8 bases, with 10 bases between. In DNA form, the CDR3 reads TGTGCCAGCAGACGCGCAGGGGGCTACACCTTC. This translates into CASRRAGGYTF.

The chain is built from TRBV3-1 and TRBJ2-7; 9 bases are a match to TRBD2. This CDR3 region has 17 residues. V gave up 0 bases and J gave up 6 bases; unmatched junction bases: 12. CDR1 and CDR2 from the germline V gene are LGHDT and YNNKEL (reference sequence). The CDR3 DNA sequence: TGTGCCAGCAGCCAAGAATCCGGCGGGCGGGAGGGTCGCGAGCAGTACTTC. The encoded protein is CASSQESGGREGREQYF.

This clonotype was recorded a few times. The CDR3 DNA is TGTGCCAGCAGTGAAGCGGAGGCCCTAATAGCCAAAAACATTCAGTACTTC. This codes for CASSEAEALIAKNIQYF. The chain carries TRBV2 and TRBJ2-4; a possible D gene is TRBD2 (5 bases). The V end was cut by 0 bases, the J end by 0 bases, with 12 bases between. This CDR3 is 17 amino acids long. Germline lookup yields CDR1 SNHLY and CDR2 FYNNEI.

There are many counts of this clonotype. The chain recombines TRBV11-2 with TRBJ1-1; D gene unclear. Germline loops: CDR1 SGHAT, CDR2 FQNNGV. With 1 base removed from V and 1 base from J, the gap between germline ends came to 7 bases. CDR3 length: 14 amino acids. The chain's CDR3 is CASSLAEWNTEAFF. The CDR3 bases are TGTGCCAGCAGCTTAGCCGAGTGGAACACTGAAGCTTTCTTT.

This clonotype has a handful of counts. The chain recombines TRBV20-1 with TRBJ2-1, with 8 bases lining up with TRBD1. The V gene end was trimmed by 1 base and the J gene end by 8 bases; junction bases not matched to a gene: 10. Germline assignment: CDR1 DFQATT and CDR2 SNEGSKA (reference sequence). This CDR3 comprises 15 residues. The CDR3 protein is CSARAADRVGDEQFF. The CDR3 bases are TGCAGTGCTAGAGCCGCGGACAGGGTCGGAGATGAGCAGTTCTTC.

The chain employs TRBV5-5 and TRBJ2-3; D is uncertain. Germline assignment: CDR1 SGHKS and CDR2 YYEKEE (reference sequence). This CDR3 contains 18 residues. Trimming removed 0 bases at V and 0 bases at J, with 17 bases between. CDR3: CASSLEAIGEISTDTQYF. CDR3 in DNA: TGTGCCAGCAGCTTGGAGGCTATCGGAGAAATTAGCACAGATACGCAGTATTTT.

This clonotype came up a few times. This chain connects TRBV28 to TRBJ2-1, with a weak D call TRBD1 (6 bases). V was trimmed by 7 bases and J by 0 bases, leaving 13 bases between them. CDR3 length: 15 residues. Germline lookup yields CDR1 MDHEN and CDR2 SYDVKM. CDR3 coding DNA: TGTGCCAGCACCCAAAGAGGGGGCTCCTACAATGAGCAGTTCTTC. Encoded protein: CASTQRGGSYNEQFF.

The genes are TRBV7-9 and TRBJ2-1; 8 bases line up with TRBD1. Germline CDR1 is SEHNR and CDR2 is FQNEAQ (reference sequence). This CDR3 comprises 14 residues. Losses at the gene ends were 2 bases for V and 9 bases for J; bases not matched to a gene: 6. The CDR3 protein is CASSLTPGGGEQFF. The CDR3 bases are TGTGCCAGCAGCTTAACTCCAGGGGGCGGTGAGCAGTTCTTC. The full variable domain, in which reference TRBV7-9 and TRBJ2-1 provide the parts outside the CDR3, is DTGVSQNPRHKITKRGQNVTFRCDPISEHNRLYWYRQTLGQGPEFLTYFQNEAQLEKSRLLSDRFSAERPKGSFSTLEIQRTEQGDSAMYLCASSLTPGGGEQFFGPGTRLTVL.

This clonotype was detected a few times. The chain combines TRBV27 with TRBJ2-7; 13 nucleotides match TRBD2. CDR3 length: 14 residues. V trimming: 5 bases; J trimming: 7 bases; junction bases outside the gene matches: 5. Germline CDR1 and CDR2: MNHEY and SMNVEV (reference sequence). The CDR3 coding sequence is TGTGCCAGCAGTGCGGGACTAGCGGGACGGGAGCAGTACTTC. Protein product: CASSAGLAGREQYF.